This record looks at one T cell receptor (beta chain) sequence and its context. The PCR was carried out with 60 Vbeta primers and 13 Jbeta primers. Assay: immunoSEQ multiplex PCR; the TCRdb copy retains only in-frame clones and omits some. Here the sample spans 250,000 to 350,000 clones, 75% to 90% being singletons. This record belongs to a study of cytomegalovirus exposure and HLA in healthy donors. CDR1 and CDR2 from the germline V gene are SGDLS and YYNGEE. Trimming took 2 bases from V and 0 from J, leaving 12 bases between them. This CDR3 comprises 15 residues. The chain uses TRBV9 and TRBJ2-7; tentative D call: TRBD1 (6 bases). The sequence was obtained from a man aged 40-50 years in good health and CMV-seropositive. Input material: PBMCs. CDR3 in amino acids: CASSVAAGASYEQYF. In DNA form, the CDR3 reads TGTGCCAGCAGCGTGGCGGCAGGGGCCTCCTACGAGCAGTACTTC.